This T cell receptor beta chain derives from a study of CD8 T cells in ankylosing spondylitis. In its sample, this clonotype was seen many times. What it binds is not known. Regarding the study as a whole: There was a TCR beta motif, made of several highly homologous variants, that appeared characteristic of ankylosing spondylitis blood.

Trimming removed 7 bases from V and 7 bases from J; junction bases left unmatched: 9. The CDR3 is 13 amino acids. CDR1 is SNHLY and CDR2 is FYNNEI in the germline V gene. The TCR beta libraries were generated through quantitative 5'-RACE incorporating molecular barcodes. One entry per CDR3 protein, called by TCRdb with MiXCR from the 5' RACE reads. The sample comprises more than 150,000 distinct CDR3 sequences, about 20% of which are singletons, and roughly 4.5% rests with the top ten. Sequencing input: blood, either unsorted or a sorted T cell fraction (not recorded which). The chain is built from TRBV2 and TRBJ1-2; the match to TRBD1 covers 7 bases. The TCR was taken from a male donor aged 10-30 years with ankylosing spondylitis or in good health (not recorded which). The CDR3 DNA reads TGTGCCAGCATGTCGACAGGGAAACGTGGCTACACCTTC. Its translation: CASMSTGKRGYTF.